These 12 T cell receptor beta chains came from one sample sequenced in a study of CXCR3-negative and CXCR3-positive naive CD8 T cells. Libraries of TRB cDNA were made by 5' RACE and carried UMIs. One entry per CDR3 protein, without DNA, is what TCRdb gives after re-calling the 5' RACE reads. The clone table shows about 92,000 distinct CDR3 sequences, with the ten largest holding over 1.5%. Input material: naive CXCR3- CD8+ T cells from blood. The sample's subset: CD45RO-CCR7+CD27+CD95- naive CD8+ T cells lacking CXCR3 (TNR3-). The receptors were sampled from a human donor in good health. Some clones in this sample may be carry-over from other donors' samples.

V is TRBV28 and J is TRBJ2-3; with no DNA, the TCRdb D assignment of TRBD1 cannot be verified. Germline V gene sequence: CDR1 MDHEN, CDR2 SYDVKM. This CDR3 is 13 amino acids long. The CDR3 loop is CASIDRGVDTQYF.

V is TRBV7-9 and J is TRBJ2-1; TCRdb lists TRBD1, though no DNA is available to test this call. The CDR3 is 15 residues long. Germline values: CDR1 SEHNR, CDR2 FQNEAQ (reference sequence). This CDR3 reads CASSGVGQGQGEQFF.

V is TRBV13 and J is TRBJ2-7; the D call from TCRdb, TRBD2, cannot be confirmed without DNA. CDR1 is PRHDT and CDR2 is FYEKMQ in the germline V gene (reference sequence). The CDR3 is 14 residues long. The CDR3 loop is CASSLEAGGYEQYF.

The CDR3 sequence is CASSQVTDYEQYF. The rearrangement joins TRBV4-2 to TRBJ2-7. The V gene's germline CDR1 is LGHNA and CDR2 YNFKEQ. The CDR3 totals 13 residues.

V and J are TRBV29-1 and TRBJ2-5; TCRdb's D call of TRBD1 is untestable without DNA. The CDR3 runs to 14 residues. CDR1 and CDR2 (germline): SQVTM, ANQGSEA. The CDR3 region is CSVEGTGGEETQYF.

This sequence joins TRBV29-1 and TRBJ2-3; without DNA, the TCRdb call of TRBD2 cannot be checked. This CDR3 has 14 residues. The germline CDR1 and CDR2 sequences are SQVTM and ANQGSEA. CDR3 loop: CSVEWVGGADTQYF.

The chain combines TRBV4-1 with TRBJ2-5. This CDR3 is 14 amino acids long. Germline V gene lookup returns CDR1 MGHRA and CDR2 YSYEKL. CDR3 sequence reads: CASSQDRLVETQYF.

The chain recombines TRBV2 with TRBJ2-3; TCRdb gives TRBD2 as the D gene, but with no DNA this cannot be confirmed. The length of the CDR3 is 14 residues. The germline V gene has CDR1 SNHLY and CDR2 FYNNEI. CDR3 protein: CASSPGLAGDVEYF.

The genes are TRBV29-1 and TRBJ2-3. CDR1 SQVTM and CDR2 ANQGSEA come from the germline V gene. This CDR3 has 13 residues. The CDR3 region is CSVSPASPDTQYF.

The chain couples TRBV9 to TRBJ2-5; TCRdb returns TRBD1, unconfirmable since there is no DNA. The CDR3 covers 15 residues. CDR1 and CDR2 from the germline V gene are SGDLS and YYNGEE. Here the CDR3 reads CASSSEARGQETQYF.

The gene calls are TRBV9 and TRBJ2-7. CDR1 and CDR2 (germline): SGDLS, YYNGEE. The CDR3 runs 14 residues. CDR3 region: CASSGYNLPYEQYF.

The chain joins TRBV28 to TRBJ2-4. CDR3 length: 16 amino acids. Germline CDR1 and CDR2: MDHEN and SYDVKM. This CDR3 reads CASSPNPEPAPDIQYF.